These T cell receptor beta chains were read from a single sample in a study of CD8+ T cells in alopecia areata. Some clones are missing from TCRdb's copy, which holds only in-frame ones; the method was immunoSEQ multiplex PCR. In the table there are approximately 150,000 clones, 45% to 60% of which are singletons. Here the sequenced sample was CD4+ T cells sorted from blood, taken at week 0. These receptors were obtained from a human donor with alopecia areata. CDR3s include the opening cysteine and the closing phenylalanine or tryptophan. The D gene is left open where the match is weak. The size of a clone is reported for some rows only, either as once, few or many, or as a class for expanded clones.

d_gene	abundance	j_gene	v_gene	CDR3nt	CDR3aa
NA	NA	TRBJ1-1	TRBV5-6	TGTGCCAGCAGCTTGGGCTGGGGTGAAGCTTTCTTT	CASSLGWGEAFF
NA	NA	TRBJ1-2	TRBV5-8	TGTGCCAGCAGCTTGGGAGGGGCGAGCAACTATGGCTACACCTTC	CASSLGGASNYGYTF
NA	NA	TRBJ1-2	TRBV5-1	TGCGCCAGCAGCTTGGATAAAATCTATGAAGGCTACACCTTC	CASSLDKIYEGYTF
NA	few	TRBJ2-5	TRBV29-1	TGCAGCTCTGGAGGAGGAAGGGAGACCCAGTACTTC	CSSGGGRETQYF
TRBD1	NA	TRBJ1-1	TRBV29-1	TGCAGCGTTGGGGACAGGGTAGGTGAAGCTTTCTTT	CSVGDRVGEAFF
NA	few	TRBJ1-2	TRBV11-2	TGTGCCAGCAGCTTAGGGGATGTGGGGAATGGCTACACCTTC	CASSLGDVGNGYTF
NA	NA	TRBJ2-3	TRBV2	TGTGCCAGCAGTGAACTCGGCACAGATACGCAGTATTTT	CASSELGTDTQYF
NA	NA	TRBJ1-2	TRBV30	TGTGCCTGGAGGGGTGGGGACGGTCCTCGAGGCTACACCTTC	CAWRGGDGPRGYTF
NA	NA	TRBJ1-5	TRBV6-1	TGTGCCAGCAGTTATACGACTAGCAATCAGCCCCAGCATTTT	CASSYTTSNQPQHF
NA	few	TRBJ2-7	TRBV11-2	TGTGCCAGCAGCACCACCGGGACCTTCTACGAGCAGTACTTC	CASSTTGTFYEQYF
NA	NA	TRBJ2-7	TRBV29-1	TGCAGCGTTGATTCCGGCGGCGAGCAGTACTTC	CSVDSGGEQYF
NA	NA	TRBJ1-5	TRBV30	TGTGCCTGGAGTGTAATAGGGAATCAGCCCCAGCATTTT	CAWSVIGNQPQHF
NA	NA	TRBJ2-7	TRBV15	TGTGCCACCAGCAGAGTTGGGGGGTACGAGCAGTACTTC	CATSRVGGYEQYF
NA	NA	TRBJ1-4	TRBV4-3	TGCGCCAGCAGCAGTACGGTAGGGGAAAAACTGTTTTTT	CASSSTVGEKLFF
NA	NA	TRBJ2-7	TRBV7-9	TGTGCCAGCGGGGGGTCGTCCTACGAGCAGTACTTC	CASGGSSYEQYF
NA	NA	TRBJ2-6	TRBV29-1	TGCAGCGTAGCAGGCTCTGGGGCCAACGTCCTGACTTTC	CSVAGSGANVLTF
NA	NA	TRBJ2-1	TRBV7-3	TGTGCCAGCAGCACGGAGGGTAAACACAATGAGCAGTTCTTC	CASSTEGKHNEQFF
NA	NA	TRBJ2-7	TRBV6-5	TGTGCCACAAGAGGGGACTACGAGCAGTACTTC	CATRGDYEQYF
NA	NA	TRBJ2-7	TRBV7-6	TGTGCCAGCCCCCAAGGGCGCAGGGGATACGAGCAGTACTTC	CASPQGRRGYEQYF
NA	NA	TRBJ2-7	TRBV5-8	TGTGCCAGCAGCGGTGGGGCCCGACTTTACGAGCAGTACTTC	CASSGGARLYEQYF
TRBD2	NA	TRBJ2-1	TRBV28	TGTGCCAGCAGCAGGAGCGGGGCCTACAATGAGCAGTTCTTC	CASSRSGAYNEQFF
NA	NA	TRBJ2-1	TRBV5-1	TGCGCCAGCAGCTCTGGGTCAGTATCCTACAATGAGCAGTTCTTC	CASSSGSVSYNEQFF
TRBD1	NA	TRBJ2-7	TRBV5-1	TGCGCCAGCAGACCCACCGGGACAGGGAAATACGAGCAGTACTTC	CASRPTGTGKYEQYF
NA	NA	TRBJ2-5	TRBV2	TGTGCCAGCAGTGAAAGTCGGGGGCTAGCAGAGACCCAGTACTTC	CASSESRGLAETQYF
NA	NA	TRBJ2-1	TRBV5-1	TGCGCCAGCAGCTTGGCTCAGGGGCGGGGTGAGCAGTTCTTC	CASSLAQGRGEQFF
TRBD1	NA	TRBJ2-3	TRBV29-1	TGCAGCGGACACAGGGGGGATGATACGCAGTATTTT	CSGHRGDDTQYF
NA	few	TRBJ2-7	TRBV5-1	TGCGCCAGCAGCTTGGACCCGACAGTTACCTACGAGCAGTACTTC	CASSLDPTVTYEQYF
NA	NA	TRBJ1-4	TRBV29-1	TGCAGCGTGGGACATAATAATGAAAAACTGTTTTTT	CSVGHNNEKLFF
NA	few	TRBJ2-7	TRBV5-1	TGCGCCAGCAGCTCGGATAGCGGATCAAACTACGAGCAGTACTTC	CASSSDSGSNYEQYF
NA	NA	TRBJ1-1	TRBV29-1	TGCAGCGTTGCCAGGGACACTGAAGCTTTCTTT	CSVARDTEAFF
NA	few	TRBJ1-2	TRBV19	TGTGCCTCCGGGGATGTGGACTATGGCTACACCTTC	CASGDVDYGYTF
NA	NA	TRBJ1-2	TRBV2	TGTGCCAGCAGTGATAACCTACCCAACTATGGCTACACCTTC	CASSDNLPNYGYTF
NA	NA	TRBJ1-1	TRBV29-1	TGCAGCGTTCTGGGGAACACTGAAGCTTTCTTT	CSVLGNTEAFF
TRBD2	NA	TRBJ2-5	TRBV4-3	TGCGCCAGCAGCCAAACCGGACTAGCGGGATTGGGGTACCAAGAGACCCAGTACTTC	CASSQTGLAGLGYQETQYF
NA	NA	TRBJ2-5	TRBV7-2	TGTGCCAGCAGCTTTGGGGGGGCCCAAGAGACCCAGTACTTC	CASSFGGAQETQYF
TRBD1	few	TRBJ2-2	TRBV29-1	TGCAGCGTTGATTCCCCGGGACAGGGGAGCACCGGGGAGCTGTTTTTT	CSVDSPGQGSTGELFF
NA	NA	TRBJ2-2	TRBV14	TGTGCCAGCAGCCAAGTGGGGTACACCGGGGAGCTGTTTTTT	CASSQVGYTGELFF
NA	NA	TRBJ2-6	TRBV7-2	TGTGCCAGCAGCTTAATGCAGTCTGGGGCCAACGTCCTGACTTTC	CASSLMQSGANVLTF